The source of this T cell receptor (beta chain) is a study of T cell responses to AZD1222 COVID-19 vaccine (TCRdb year 2021). With respect to the entire study: Because spike-specific TCR depth and breadth did not differ between the two schedules, AZD1222 recipients who got a second dose at roughly 4 weeks were pooled with those who got a second dose at roughly 12 weeks. A total of under 250 trial participants underwent TCR sequencing, of whom more than 200 had received two doses of AZD1222 and some 25 had received two doses of the MenACWY control vaccine. Trial participants were enrolled by age into subgroups of 18-55, 56-69 and 70-plus years, and 148, 28 and 57 TCR-sequenced participants, respectively, were included in these subgroups. Study-wide conclusions, independent of this receptor: Most participants were white British and females outnumbered males, and the authors suggested that clonal diversity may have been underestimated. In the small 56-69-year group, the increase in depth fell short of significance, most likely because of low power. Conclusions about previously exposed vaccinees are limited, since just six AZD1222 recipients were seropositive for SARS-CoV-2 at baseline. The whole spike protein was spanned by vaccine-associated CD4 TCRs, and dominant responses were seen in regions 160-218 and 743-854. After two AZD1222 doses, spike-specific TCR breadth and depth were significantly higher than at day 0 and than in MenACWY recipients. Nearly half of unique spike-specific TCRs reportedly recognized epitopes outside regions mutated in the B.1.351 and B.1.1.7 variants. No day 14 peak-response samples were available, so repertoires were characterized only after the peak T cell response.

The CDR3 regions of human TCRbeta chains were analyzed by immunosequencing. Turning to the authors' computational methods: TCRs in the repertoires were compared against a reference library of SARS-CoV-2-specific TCRs that had been generated with the MIRA antigen-specificity platform. Breadth meant the fraction of unique TCRs that were SARS-CoV-2-associated, whereas depth meant the fraction of total T cells that were SARS-CoV-2-associated. Each spike-specific TCR was assigned to its reactive spike region and to a CD4 or CD8 class using the MIRA data. Log10-transformed breadth and depth values were compared by one-way ANOVA with Sidak's multiple comparisons tests. TCRdb took over this immuneACCESS table, retaining in-frame rearrangements with V and J assigned. Such tables are incomplete; in checked studies, under half of the missing clones stem from an unresolved V gene, and the remainder is unexplained. D and trimming come from the DNA, and the V and J calls and clone size come from that table. In all, the sample holds about 160,000 clones, and about 91% of those were seen once. The ten most abundant clones make up about 1.5% of the sample.

As encoded in the germline V gene, CDR1 is SGHVS while CDR2 is FQNEAQ. V lost 4 bases and J lost 3 bases; the stretch between them is 16 bases long. The CDR3 goes from the cysteine to the phenylalanine over 15 residues. This entry keeps only the CDR3 DNA: 45 bases, framed from base 1. Remarks on this clone: No cognate antigen has been identified for it. Base qualities are not at hand, and no much larger clone is one base apart.

What the time point label conveys for this sample: baseline before first vaccination. Vaccinee samples were obtained from the UK trials COV001 and COV002, which included a single-blind randomized controlled phase 2/3 trial of AZD1222 (ChAdOx1 nCoV-19) in healthy adults. For TCRbeta chain sequencing, PBMC samples from trial participants were taken at day 0 and at day 28 after the second dose. Sequenced material: peripheral blood, taken on day 0 of AZD1222 vaccination. Here the chain combines TRBV7-8 and TRBJ2-7; the best D guess is TRBD1, with 6 bases matching. The source of this sequence is an adult in good health. CDR3 loop: CASSSFRGKGYEQYF. The sequence in DNA is TGTGCCAGCAGCTCCTTCAGGGGAAAGGGCTACGAGCAGTACTTC.